This TCR beta chain comes out of a study of blood T cell repertoires in COVID-19. Profiling relied on immunoSEQ multiplex PCR, and the TCRdb table lists in-frame clones only, not all of them. Among fewer than 250,000 clones listed, approximately 88% were seen once. The sequencing sample was made of PBMCs or T cells enriched from blood (not recorded which). The sequence derives from a woman in her 30s who had recovered from COVID-19.

The CDR3 sequence is CASSYATGVADTQYF. CDR3 coding DNA: TGTGCCAGCAGTTACGCGACAGGGGTCGCAGATACGCAGTATTTT. The genes are TRBV6-5 and TRBJ2-3; 8 bases are shared with TRBD1. In germline, CDR1 is MNHEY, CDR2 SVGAGI. The CDR3 sequence is 15 residues long. J gave up 4 bases and V 2 bases, and 5 bases lay outside the gene matches.